This TCR beta chain was obtained from a study of shared clonotypes between healthy human individuals (dated by TCRdb to 2018 to 2021). Regarding the research as a whole: The cohort comprised two women and three men aged 18 to 49 years. Between about 0.9 and 10 billion PBMCs per donor were obtained by leukapheresis. For each donor, CD4 naive and CD4 memory were each run on three plates, CD8 naive on two plates, and CD8 memory on one plate. Different laboratories and diverse techniques were used to prepare libraries and sequence TCR repertoires, to increase sequencing depth and limit assay-specific biases. Blood TCR repertoires of about five healthy adults were deeply sequenced to estimate repertoire size and the extent of clonotype sharing between individuals. Results the study describes overall, beyond this receptor: Estimated clonotype richness was generally larger for naive than for memory subsets. Incomplete sequencing was indicated by rarefaction of sorted-subset datasets, despite the large sequencing depth. Clonotypes shared by all four sorted-subset donors showed higher generation probabilities than non-shared clonotypes. Sampling was restricted to blood, and TCR repertoires in tissues likely differ from the TCR repertoires found in blood. Pairwise subsampling led to the expectation that sequencing depth would affect the degree of clonotype sharing among donors. Across a handful of donors, 4.5% to 6.5% of naive CD4, around 3.5% of naive CD8, roughly 2.2% of memory CD4, and 0.4% to 0.45% of memory CD8 clonotypes were shared. Because the study included a small number of donors, the genetic and exposure-history diversity represented was limited.

Using the deep immunoSEQ assay, multiplex PCR amplified TCR CDR3 regions from genomic DNA. Extracted genomic DNA from each cell subset was spread evenly across all wells of several immunoSEQ 96-well plates, with each plate serving as a replicate. For sorted subsets, around 0.2 ug genomic DNA, equal to 30,000 to 35,000 T cell genomes, was loaded into each replicate PCR. The purified libraries were quantified using a Qubit 3.0 fluorometer, sized with a Bioanalyzer 2100, and then quantified again using the KAPA Library Quantification kit. Every immunoSEQ 96-well plate was sequenced on a dedicated single-read 150-cycle Illumina NextSeq 550 flow cell. On the authors' methods: Because the immunoSEQ output included only junctional sequences and no quality scores, the filtering could not be the same as the filtering used for full-length reads. Sequences were annotated with PyIR, a Python wrapper for IgBLAST v1.9, and V/J genes and CDR3 were assigned using IMGT germline references. Reads with weak V/J assignments (E-value above 1e-6), missing CDR3, stop codons, out-of-frame junctions, or ambiguous translated residues were removed. V3J clonotypes were defined as sequences sharing an identical inferred V gene, J gene, and CDR3 amino acid sequence. The percentage overlap between two repertoires was calculated by dividing the number of shared unique clonotypes by the size of the smaller repertoire. RTK rarefaction, the Chao1 estimator, and Recon v2.1 estimates of unobserved clonotypes were used to assess repertoire richness. OLGA was used to compute generation probabilities for all TCRbeta clonotypes that the gDNA method yielded from a few donors. TCRdb retrieved this table from immuneACCESS and kept in-frame rearrangements only. Not all clones are present; in checked studies, unresolved V genes account for under half, and no reason is known for the remainder. The V and J calls and clone size were taken over from that table, and D and trimming were inferred from the DNA. The sample profile shows 1.4 million to 1.5 million clones; around 97% of them were found once. The biggest ten clones account for more than 0.9% of the sample.

The CDR3 has 14 amino acids, counting the end cysteine and phenylalanine. Just the 42-base CDR3 DNA is kept, in frame starting at base 1. V drops 3 bases and J drops 0 bases, leaving 6 bases in between. The germline V gene (reference sequence) sets CDR1 to LNHNV and CDR2 to YYDKDF. On this clone itself: The antigen it recognizes is unknown. Within one base of it there is no much larger clone, and no base qualities were kept.

Donors were healthy HIV-negative adults with no recently reported acute infections or vaccinations. All donors were Caucasian adults living in Nashville, Tennessee, USA. CD4+ T cells were enriched by magnetic negative selection, after which naive cells were positively selected on CD45RA and the negative fraction was taken as the memory subset. Blood was collected by leukapheresis, and PBMCs were isolated by Ficoll-Histopaque density gradient centrifugation and then cryopreserved in liquid nitrogen vapor phase. Analytical flow cytometry was used to check the purity and quantity of each magnetically sorted T cell population. Genomic DNA was isolated from every sorted fraction and measured by UV absorbance on a Nanodrop 2000c.

This TCR came from a man aged 30 to 45 in good health. The chain employs TRBV15 and TRBJ1-5, with a tentative D gene TRBD1 over 5 matching bases. Sample: naive CD4+ T cells sorted from blood. This specimen's cell subset or site label, per the study, means: CD45RA+ positively selected. The CDR3 amino acid sequence is: CATSRTASNQPQHF. The bases are TGTGCCACCAGCAGGACAGCTAGCAATCAGCCCCAGCATTTT.